This TCR beta chain was documented in a study of T cells in Graves' hyperthyroidism and ophthalmopathy. Ten or more counts support this clonotype. Its antigen is not known. The investigators amplified TCR beta CDR3 regions from RNA transcripts. The study used the HTBI primer set for a first-round RT-PCR of the TCR CDR3. Using its own MiXCR run on the multiplex PCR reads, TCRdb lists one record per CDR3 protein. The data contain some 500,000 distinct CDR3 sequences, about 16% of them singletons. Exclusions: uncontrolled infection, other autoimmune disease, pregnancy, lactation. Study-wide points: Also found in blood were most expanded thyroid clonotypes above 0.001.

The specimen was blood. This sequence originates from a woman aged 25-40 years with Graves' ophthalmopathy.

The chain's CDR3 is CASSPTGGSVNPNNEQFF. The CDR3 nucleotides read TGTGCCAGCTCACCCACAGGGGGATCAGTTAATCCTAACAATGAGCAGTTCTTC. V gene TRBV18 combines with J gene TRBJ2-1, with 8 positions matching TRBD1. The V gene end was trimmed by 3 bases and the J gene end by 5 bases; junction bases not matched to a gene: 15. CDR1 is KGHSH, CDR2 LQKENI, per germline. The CDR3 is 18 residues long.